The clone carrying this T cell receptor (beta chain) was counted ten times or more. TCR beta CDR3 regions were amplified from RNA transcripts. The HTBI primer set was used in a first-round RT-PCR of the TCR CDR3. TCRdb ran MiXCR on the multiplex PCR reads and lists one entry per CDR3 protein. The sample comprises fewer than 650,000 distinct CDR3 sequences, 14% to 15% of which are singletons, and around 4.5% rests with the top ten. This sample stems from a study of T cells in Graves' hyperthyroidism and ophthalmopathy. Active moderate-to-severe ophthalmopathy, Clinical Activity Score at least 3, NOSPECS at least 4, under 3 months' duration. The CDR3 is 16 amino acids. Trimming stripped 3 bases from V and 0 bases from J, with 15 bases between. The germline V gene encodes CDR1 MNHNS and CDR2 SASEGT.

This receptor was taken from a woman aged 40-49 years with Graves' ophthalmopathy. Material: blood. This chain joins TRBV6-1 and TRBJ2-7; D might be TRBD2 (6 bases). CDR3 sequence reads: CASSDGDSEISYEQYF. The CDR3 DNA reads as TGTGCCAGCAGTGACGGGGACTCCGAGATCTCCTACGAGCAGTACTTC.